This TCR beta chain appears in the sequencing data of a study of graft-versus-host responses after intestinal transplantation. In the study overall: Transplantation in recipients was multivisceral, liver-intestinal, or isolated intestinal. Points from the study as a whole: Detection of GvH clones occurred in recipient marrow, and some had their first appearance in ileum or blood.

Only in-frame clones appear in the TCRdb table, and some are missing; sequencing was by immunoSEQ multiplex PCR. Of 80,000 to 95,000 clones in the sample, roughly 91% were seen once. V gave up 3 bases and J gave up 4 bases, with 16 bases separating them. CDR1 and CDR2 (germline): SGDLS, YYNGEE. The CDR3 runs 15 residues. With regard to this clone: The antigen is unknown.

The sequence was obtained from a human donor who received an intestinal transplant. The sample here was unstimulated CD8+ T cells sorted from spleen or lymph node cells, taken before intestinal transplant. The chain has TRBV9 and TRBJ1-1; D uncertain. The CDR3 protein is CASSANSLAGTEAFF. DNA of the CDR3: TGTGCCAGCAGCGCTAACAGCCTCGCGGGCACTGAAGCTTTCTTT.